These 27 T cell receptor beta chains came from one sample sequenced in a study of cytotoxic CD8 clonotypes in ibrutinib-treated CLL. Profiled with immunoSEQ multiplex PCR; TCRdb holds only in-frame clones, not every one. The sample shows over 120,000 clones, about 80% of them seen only once. Sequenced material: PBMCs, taken after 24 months of ibrutinib treatment. These receptors were taken from a human donor with chronic lymphocytic leukemia.

The V call is TRBV5-1, the J call TRBJ2-1; D gene ambiguous. Trimming pared 2 bases from V and 7 bases from J, leaving 13 bases between. The CDR3 is 14 amino acids. Germline V lookup: CDR1 SGHRS, CDR2 YFSETQ. The CDR3 region has the DNA TGCGCCAGCAGCTTCGTCGGCCAGGTAAATGAGCAGTTCTTC. Translated: CASSFVGQVNEQFF.

This chain links TRBV28 with TRBJ1-2; D unclear. The CDR3 contains 16 residues. The germline V gene encodes CDR1 MDHEN and CDR2 SYDVKM. Trimming took 2 bases from V and 4 from J, leaving 17 bases between them. The CDR3 DNA reads as TGTGCCAGCAGTTTAAGCCCCCCCAGTTTAGGCTATGGCTACACCTTC. Its protein product is CASSLSPPSLGYGYTF.

The genes are TRBV19 and TRBJ1-2, with D perhaps matching TRBD1 (6 bases). Germline CDR1 reads LNHDA; CDR2 reads SQIVND (reference sequence). This CDR3 region has 13 residues. V lost 6 bases, J lost 8 bases, and 16 bases lay in between. Here the CDR3 DNA reads TGTGCCAGTAGCCTACAGGGTTTGGGCGGCTACACCTTC. Protein: CASSLQGLGGYTF.

The chain is built from TRBV14 and TRBJ1-2; maybe TRBD1 (5 bases). Germline assignment: CDR1 SGHDN and CDR2 FVKESK. The CDR3 totals 20 residues. The ends were cut back, 3 bases at V and 3 bases at J, with 29 bases in the middle. CDR3 region: CASSHSPVLIWLGRHYGYTF. CDR3 sequence (DNA): TGTGCCAGCAGCCACTCCCCCGTTTTAATCTGGTTGGGACGGCACTATGGCTACACCTTC.

The rearrangement links TRBV29-1 to TRBJ1-2; the D gene is possibly TRBD1 (6 bases). Per germline, CDR1 SQVTM and CDR2 ANQGSEA. V lost 4 bases, J lost 4 bases, and 10 bases lay in between. The CDR3 sequence is 12 residues long. The CDR3 here is CSVGGQPYGYTF. CDR3 DNA: TGCAGCGTTGGGGGGCAACCCTATGGCTACACCTTC.

This rearrangement joins TRBV4-3 to TRBJ1-2; D is possibly TRBD1 (6 bases). The CDR3 is 16 residues long. From germline, CDR1 is LGHNA and CDR2 YSLEER. The V end was cut by 0 bases, the J end by 3 bases, with 14 bases between. The CDR3 loop reads CASSQDGTTGDYGYTF. CDR3 in DNA: TGCGCCAGCAGCCAAGATGGGACGACAGGAGACTATGGCTACACCTTC.

DNA of the CDR3: TGTGCCAGCAGCGTAGGGCCAGGGGGGCAGCCCCAGCATTTT. Encoded protein: CASSVGPGGQPQHF. The V gene is TRBV9, the J gene TRBJ1-5, with 7 nucleotides matching TRBD1. The V segment lost 0 bases and the J segment 7 bases; nucleotides outside the gene matches: 4. This CDR3 spans 14 amino acids. Germline V gene lookup returns CDR1 SGDLS and CDR2 YYNGEE.

The gene calls are TRBV15 and TRBJ1-5; weak D call: TRBD1 (5 bases). CDR1 and CDR2 (germline): LNHNV, YYDKDF (reference sequence). This CDR3 region has 13 residues. Trimming removed 1 base from V and 10 bases from J, with 11 bases in between. CDR3: CATSRGGGGPQHF. CDR3 DNA: TGTGCCACCAGCAGAGGAGGCGGGGGACCCCAGCATTTT. Using reference TRBV15 and TRBJ1-5 for the parts outside the CDR3, the full variable domain is DAMVIQNPRYQVTQFGKPVTLSCSQTLNHNVMYWYQQKSSQAPKLLFHYYDKDFNNEADTPDNFQSRRPNTSFCFLDIRSPGLGDTAMYLCATSRGGGGPQHFGDGTRLSIL.

The chain couples TRBV7-3 to TRBJ1-4; D is possibly TRBD1 (6 bases). The length of the CDR3 is 15 residues. V dropped 5 bases and J dropped 3 bases, with 13 bases sitting between them. The germline CDR1 and CDR2 sequences are SGHTA and FQGTGA. The chain's CDR3 is CASSLTTGPNEKLFF. In nucleotides, the CDR3 is TGTGCCAGCAGCCTCACGACAGGCCCTAATGAAAAACTGTTTTTT.

The J gene is TRBJ2-5, the V gene TRBV15; D uncertain. The CDR3 runs to 15 residues. V lost 3 bases to trimming and J lost 0 bases, with 11 bases between them. The germline CDR1 and CDR2 sequences are LNHNV and YYDKDF (reference sequence). For the CDR3, the DNA is TGTGCCACCAGCAGCGAGGTAGCCTACCAAGAGACCCAGTACTTC. Protein: CATSSEVAYQETQYF.

This clone has a single count. The CDR3: CASSPQRTGWEAEAFF. The CDR3 region has the DNA TGTGCCAGCTCACCCCAGCGGACAGGGTGGGAGGCTGAAGCTTTCTTT. The chain joins TRBV18 to TRBJ1-1; 8 nucleotides line up with TRBD1. The CDR3 sequence is 16 residues long. CDR1 KGHSH and CDR2 LQKENI come from the germline V gene. V lost 3 bases to trimming and J lost 6 bases; unmatched junction nucleotides: 12.

V and J are TRBV30 and TRBJ2-5; tentatively, D is TRBD1 (7 bases). V gave up 5 bases and J gave up 5 bases, with 21 bases separating them. Germline CDR1 and CDR2: GTSNPN and SVGIG (reference sequence). This CDR3 is built from 15 residues. This chain's CDR3 is CAWRPGAGGRETQYF. CDR3 nucleotides: TGTGCCTGGCGCCCCGGTGCAGGGGGGAGGGAGACCCAGTACTTC.

The rearrangement joins TRBV30 to TRBJ2-4, with TRBD2 as a possible D gene (6 bases). Germline CDR1 and CDR2: GTSNPN and SVGIG (reference sequence). V dropped 1 base and J dropped 4 bases, with 8 bases sitting between them. This CDR3 is 13 amino acids long. The CDR3, as DNA: TGTGCCTGGAGTGGGACTACAAAAAACATTCAGTACTTC. This gives the protein CAWSGTTKNIQYF.

This clone was counted a few times. The rearrangement joins TRBV28 to TRBJ1-5; D is perhaps TRBD1 (5 bases). From germline, CDR1 is MDHEN and CDR2 SYDVKM. The CDR3 spans 15 residues. The ends were cut back, 7 bases at V and 6 bases at J, with 19 bases in the middle. DNA of the CDR3: TGTGCCAGCACCCGCGGGGGGGGTACCGGTCAGCCCCAGCATTTT. It specifies CASTRGGGTGQPQHF. The variable domain in full, completed from reference TRBV28 and TRBJ1-5, reads DVKVTQSSRYLVKRTGEKVFLECVQDMDHENMFWYRQDPGLGLRLIYFSYDVKMKEKGDIPEGYSVSREKKERFSLILESASTNQTSMYLCASTRGGGTGQPQHFGDGTRLSIL.

The rearrangement uses TRBV2 and TRBJ2-5, with 11 bases matching TRBD1. Germline lookup yields CDR1 SNHLY and CDR2 FYNNEI. J gave up 4 bases and V 8 bases, and 3 bases lay outside the gene matches. This CDR3 is 13 amino acids long. The CDR3 protein is CASRTGGVETQYF. The CDR3 DNA reads TGTGCCAGCCGGACAGGGGGCGTAGAGACCCAGTACTTC. Full variable domain (remainder filled in from reference TRBV2 and TRBJ2-5): EPEVTQTPSHQVTQMGQEVILRCVPISNHLYFYWYRQILGQKVEFLVSFYNNEISEKSEIFDDQFSVERPDGSNFTLKIRSTKLEDSAMYFCASRTGGVETQYFGPGTRLLVL.

The genes are TRBV6-1 and TRBJ1-1; D is unclear. This CDR3 comprises 13 residues. Trimming took off 8 bases at V and 0 bases at J, with 10 bases between the two ends. The V gene's germline CDR1 is MNHNS and CDR2 SASEGT. The DNA for the CDR3 is TGTGCCAGCGTAACCCCGCTGAACACTGAAGCTTTCTTT. As protein: CASVTPLNTEAFF.

The V gene is TRBV11-2, the J gene TRBJ2-7; TRBD2 matches 8 bases. The germline V gene has CDR1 SGHAT and CDR2 FQNNGV. With 1 base clipped from V and 7 bases from J, the junction kept 12 bases outside the gene matches. The CDR3 has 16 residues. The CDR3 bases are TGTGCCAGCAGCTTAGGGCCCCCGGGGGGGGCCTGGGAGCAGTACTTC. It codes for CASSLGPPGGAWEQYF.

This chain uses TRBV7-9 with TRBJ1-4, with no clear D. CDR3 length: 12 amino acids. Trimming took off 4 bases at V and 6 bases at J, with 6 bases between the two ends. Per the germline V gene, CDR1 is SEHNR and CDR2 is FQNEAQ (reference sequence). The CDR3, as DNA: TGTGCCAGCAGCTCGGTCCATGAAAAACTGTTTTTT. It encodes CASSSVHEKLFF.

This clone was picked up one time. The chain uses TRBV19 and TRBJ2-7; 9 bases map to TRBD1. CDR1 LNHDA and CDR2 SQIVND come from the germline V gene (reference sequence). V lost 5 bases to trimming and J lost 3 bases; unmatched junction nucleotides: 5. The CDR3 totals 14 residues. The CDR3 DNA reads TGTGCCAGTAGTTTCGGGACAGGGAGCTACGAGCAGTACTTC. Translated, it gives CASSFGTGSYEQYF.

The genes are TRBV5-6 and TRBJ1-3; D is ambiguous. The CDR3 spans 15 residues. Between the trimmed V and J ends, which lost 0 bases and 4 bases, there was a span of 11 bases. The germline V gene encodes CDR1 SGHDT and CDR2 YYEEEE. The CDR3 loop is CASSLGGLGGNTIYF. In DNA, the CDR3 is TGTGCCAGCAGCTTGGGAGGGCTCGGAGGAAACACCATATATTTT.

The V gene is TRBV5-4, the J gene TRBJ2-2; TRBD1 is a possible D gene (6 bases). Trimming pared 4 bases from V and 3 bases from J, leaving 13 bases between. This CDR3 has 15 amino acids. Looked up from germline, CDR1 is SGHNT and CDR2 is YYREEE (reference sequence). In DNA, the CDR3 is TGTGCCAGCAGCCCAGGGTGGGGGCACACCGGGGAGCTGTTTTTT. Translating gives CASSPGWGHTGELFF.

The chain has TRBV7-9 and TRBJ1-5, with D unclear. V dropped 1 base and J dropped 6 bases, with 7 bases sitting between them. Germline CDR1 and CDR2: SEHNR and FQNEAQ (reference sequence). This CDR3 contains 13 residues. CDR3: CASSLGTSQPQHF. The CDR3 nucleotides are TGTGCCAGCAGCTTAGGGACTTCTCAGCCCCAGCATTTT.

V and J are TRBV27 and TRBJ2-7; the D is unclear. CDR1 is MNHEY and CDR2 is SMNVEV in the germline V gene (reference sequence). Trimming stripped 0 bases from V and 7 bases from J, with 4 bases between. This CDR3 region has 11 residues. The CDR3, as DNA: TGTGCCAGCAGTTTATCAAGGGAGCAGTACTTC. This sequence encodes CASSLSREQYF.

This CDR3 is CASQPVDSPLHF. CDR3 bases: TGTGCCAGCCAGCCCGTCGATTCACCCCTCCACTTT. The gene calls are TRBV2 and TRBJ1-6; D not resolved. The CDR3 runs 12 residues. CDR1 is SNHLY, CDR2 FYNNEI, per germline. V lost 8 bases and J lost 8, with 10 bases in between.

The V and J genes are TRBV11-3 and TRBJ2-5; no definite D call. The CDR3 is made up of 14 amino acids. From germline, CDR1 is SGHNT and CDR2 YENEEA. V was shortened by 1 base and J by 0 bases, with 6 bases between the two germline ends. The CDR3: CASSLGADQETQYF. The CDR3 DNA is TGTGCCAGCAGCTTAGGGGCGGACCAAGAGACCCAGTACTTC.

V usage is TRBV19 and J usage is TRBJ1-4; unclear D gene. Trimming shortened V by 0 bases and J by 8 bases, and 4 bases separated the two germline ends. Germline CDR1 and CDR2: LNHDA and SQIVND (reference sequence). CDR3 length equals 12 residues. CDR3 in amino acids: CASSIDREKLFF. CDR3 nucleotide sequence: TGTGCCAGTAGTATAGACAGGGAAAAACTGTTTTTT.

The chain links TRBV11-1 to TRBJ2-3; 8 nucleotides line up with TRBD1. The CDR3 has 15 residues. J lost 2 bases, V lost 5 bases, and 6 bases had no gene match. In germline, CDR1 is SGHAT, CDR2 FQDESV (reference sequence). CDR3 nucleotides: TGTGCCAGCAGCCAACAGGGGGTCCACACAGATACGCAGTATTTT. Its translation: CASSQQGVHTDTQYF.